This TCR beta chain originates from a study of patients and donors after allogeneic stem cell transplantation. This clonotype was seen a handful of times. The germline V gene has CDR1 GTSNPN and CDR2 SVGIG (reference sequence). This CDR3 spans 16 amino acids. Trimming cost V 3 bases and J 5 bases; bases outside gene matches: 10. TCRdb reanalysed the RT-PCR reads using MiXCR and keeps one entry per CDR3 protein. The data hold some 200,000 distinct CDR3 sequences, with 41% observed a single time. The sequenced sample was blood, either unsorted or a sorted T cell fraction (not recorded which). The chain employs TRBV30 and TRBJ1-4, with 9 bases aligning to TRBD1. This TCR was sampled from a human donor who was either an allogeneic HSCT recipient or a stem cell or donor lymphocyte infusion donor (not recorded which). It is not recorded whose cells these are; they may come from a transplant donor. The CDR3, as DNA: TGTGCCTGGAGGCGGACAGGGGCCGCTGGAAATGAAAAACTGTTTTTT. This sequence encodes CAWRRTGAAGNEKLFF.